This T cell receptor beta chain originates from a study of cytomegalovirus exposure and HLA in healthy donors. The study's findings and limits: Three chains tied to CMV proved CMV antigen-specific in vitro. Later analysis indicated greater clonal expansion among HLA-associated TCR beta chains than among equally common other chains. According to an earlier analysis, most TCR beta V segments yielded productive rearrangements about 90% or about 30% of the time.

Trimming removed 3 bases from V and 6 bases from J; junction bases left unmatched: 8. Germline V gene sequence: CDR1 WNHNN, CDR2 SYGVQD (reference sequence). The CDR3 has 14 amino acids. Points on this clone: Its cognate antigen is unknown.

Researchers ran the PCR with 60 Vbeta and 13 Jbeta primers. The data were produced by immunoSEQ multiplex PCR, yet TCRdb's version contains in-frame clones alone and is incomplete. The profile shows about 180,000 clones, just under 80% of them singletons. The sequence came from a woman in her 30s in good health and CMV-seronegative. The sequenced sample was PBMCs. This chain uses TRBV10-1 with TRBJ2-7; 7 bases are a match to TRBD2. The CDR3 bases are TGCGCCAGCAGTGACACTAGCGCCTTCCTCGAGCAGTACTTC. Its translation is CASSDTSAFLEQYF.